This passage covers 2 T cell receptor beta chains from one sample sequenced in a study of blood T cell repertoires in COVID-19. The data were produced by immunoSEQ multiplex PCR, yet TCRdb's version contains in-frame clones alone and is incomplete. In the table there are about 190,000 clones, roughly 80% of which are singletons. The sequencing input was peripheral blood. The receptor source for this set is a human donor in a cohort sampled during active COVID-19.

The CDR3 nucleotides read TGTGCCAGCAGTTTATCGGGGGGGCACGAAGCTTTCTTT. Protein sequence: CASSLSGGHEAFF. The rearrangement uses TRBV27 and TRBJ1-1, with D possibly TRBD1 on 6 matching bases. CDR3 length equals 13 residues. V was shortened by 0 bases and J by 8 bases, with 10 bases between the two germline ends. Germline-derived CDR1 and CDR2 are MNHEY and SMNVEV (reference sequence).

The chain uses TRBV10-2 and TRBJ1-1; 11 bases align to TRBD1. The CDR3 has 16 amino acids. V shed 4 bases, J shed 4 bases, and the junction held 8 bases outside the gene matches. Looked up from germline, CDR1 is WSHSY and CDR2 is SAAADI. The DNA for the CDR3 is TGCGCCAGCAGTGCCGGGACAGGGGGAGGGCGCACTGAAGCTTTCTTT. This translates into CASSAGTGGGRTEAFF.